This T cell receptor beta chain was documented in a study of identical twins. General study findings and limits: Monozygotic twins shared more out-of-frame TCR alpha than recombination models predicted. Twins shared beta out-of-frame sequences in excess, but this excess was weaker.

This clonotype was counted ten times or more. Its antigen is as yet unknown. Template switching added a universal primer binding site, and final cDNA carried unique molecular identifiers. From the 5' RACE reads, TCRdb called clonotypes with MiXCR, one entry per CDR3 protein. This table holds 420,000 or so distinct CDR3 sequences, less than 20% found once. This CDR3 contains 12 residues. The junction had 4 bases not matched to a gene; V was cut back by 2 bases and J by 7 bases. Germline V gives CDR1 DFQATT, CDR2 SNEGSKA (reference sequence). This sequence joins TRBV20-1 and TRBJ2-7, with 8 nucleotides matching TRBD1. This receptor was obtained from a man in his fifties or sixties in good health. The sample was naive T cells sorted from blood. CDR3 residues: CSARQGAREQYF. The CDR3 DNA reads TGCAGTGCTAGACAGGGGGCGAGGGAGCAGTACTTC.